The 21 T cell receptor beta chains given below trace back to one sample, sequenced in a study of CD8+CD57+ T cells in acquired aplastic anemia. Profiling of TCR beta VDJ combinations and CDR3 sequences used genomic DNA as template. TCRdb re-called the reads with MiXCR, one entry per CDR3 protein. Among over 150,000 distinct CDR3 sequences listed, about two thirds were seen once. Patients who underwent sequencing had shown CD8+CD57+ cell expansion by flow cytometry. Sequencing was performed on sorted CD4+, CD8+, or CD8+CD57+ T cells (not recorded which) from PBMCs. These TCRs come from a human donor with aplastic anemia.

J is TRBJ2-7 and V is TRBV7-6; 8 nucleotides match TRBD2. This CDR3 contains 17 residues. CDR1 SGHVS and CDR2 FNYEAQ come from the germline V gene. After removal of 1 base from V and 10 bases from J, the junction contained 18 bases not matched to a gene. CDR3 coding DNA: TGTGCCAGCAGCTTAGGGGCCTACAGCGGGGGACAAGAGACCCAGTACGTC. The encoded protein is CASSLGAYSGGQETQYV.

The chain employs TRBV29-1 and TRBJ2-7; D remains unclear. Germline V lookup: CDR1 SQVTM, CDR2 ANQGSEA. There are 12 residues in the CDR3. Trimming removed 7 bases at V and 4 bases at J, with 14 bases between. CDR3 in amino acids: CSATGQAYEQYF. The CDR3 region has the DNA TGCAGCGCTACGGGCCAGGCTTACGAGCAGTACTTC.

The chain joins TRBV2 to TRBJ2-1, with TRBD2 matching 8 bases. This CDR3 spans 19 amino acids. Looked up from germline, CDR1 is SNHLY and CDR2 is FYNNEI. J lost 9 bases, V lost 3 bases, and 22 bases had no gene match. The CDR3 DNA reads TGTGCCAGCAGTGAGCCGAGACCCGGGACTAGGGTCTCGAGGAGTGAGCAGTTCTTC. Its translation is CASSEPRPGTRVSRSEQFF.

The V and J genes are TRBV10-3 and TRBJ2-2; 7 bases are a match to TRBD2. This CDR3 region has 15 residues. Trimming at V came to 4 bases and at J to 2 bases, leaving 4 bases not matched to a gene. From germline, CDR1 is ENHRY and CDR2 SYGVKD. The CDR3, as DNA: TGTGCCATCAGTGCGTCGGGGGGAAACACCGGGGAGCTGTTTTTT. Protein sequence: CAISASGGNTGELFF.

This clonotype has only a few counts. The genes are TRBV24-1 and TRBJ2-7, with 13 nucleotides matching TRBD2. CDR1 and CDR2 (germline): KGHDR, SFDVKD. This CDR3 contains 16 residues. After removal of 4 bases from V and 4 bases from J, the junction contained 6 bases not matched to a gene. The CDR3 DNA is TGTGCCACCAGTGACCCCGGGACTAGCGGGACTTACGAGCAGTACTTC. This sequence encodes CATSDPGTSGTYEQYF.

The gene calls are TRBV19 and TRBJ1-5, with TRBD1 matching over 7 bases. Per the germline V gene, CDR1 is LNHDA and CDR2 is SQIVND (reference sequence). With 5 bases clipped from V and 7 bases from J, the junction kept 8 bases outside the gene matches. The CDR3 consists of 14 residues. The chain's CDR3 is CASSSQTGRQPQHF. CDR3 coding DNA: TGTGCCAGTAGTTCCCAGACAGGGAGGCAGCCCCAGCATTTT. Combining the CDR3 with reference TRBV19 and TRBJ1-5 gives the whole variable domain DGGITQSPKYLFRKEGQNVTLSCEQNLNHDAMYWYRQDPGQGLRLIYYSQIVNDFQKGDIAEGYSVSREKKESFPLTVTSAQKNPTAFYLCASSSQTGRQPQHFGDGTRLSIL.

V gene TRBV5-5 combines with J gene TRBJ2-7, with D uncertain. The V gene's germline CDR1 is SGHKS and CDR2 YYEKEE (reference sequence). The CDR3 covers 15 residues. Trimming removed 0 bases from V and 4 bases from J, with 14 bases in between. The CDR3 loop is CASSLEGNLLYEQYF. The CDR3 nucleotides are TGTGCCAGCAGCTTGGAGGGAAACCTCCTTTACGAGCAGTACTTC.

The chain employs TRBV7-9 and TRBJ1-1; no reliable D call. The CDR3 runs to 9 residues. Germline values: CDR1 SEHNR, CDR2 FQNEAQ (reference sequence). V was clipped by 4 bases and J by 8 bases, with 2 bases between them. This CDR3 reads CASSSEAFF. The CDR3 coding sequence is TGTGCCAGCAGCTCAGAAGCTTTCTTT.

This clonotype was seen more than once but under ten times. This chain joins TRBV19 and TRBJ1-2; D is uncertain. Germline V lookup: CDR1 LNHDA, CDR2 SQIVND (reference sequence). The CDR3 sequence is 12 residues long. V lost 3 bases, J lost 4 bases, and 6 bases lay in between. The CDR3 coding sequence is TGTGCCAGTAGTATGCAAAGCTATGGCTACACCTTC. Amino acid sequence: CASSMQSYGYTF.

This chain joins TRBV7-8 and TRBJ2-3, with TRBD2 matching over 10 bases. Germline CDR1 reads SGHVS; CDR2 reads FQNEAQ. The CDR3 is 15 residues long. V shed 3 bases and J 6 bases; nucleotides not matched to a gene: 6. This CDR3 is CASSLGSGGLDTQYF. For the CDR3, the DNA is TGTGCCAGCAGCTTGGGTAGCGGGGGGTTGGATACGCAGTATTTT. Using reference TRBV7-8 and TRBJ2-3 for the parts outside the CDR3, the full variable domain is GAGVSQSPRYKVAKRGQDVALRCDPISGHVSLFWYQQALGQGPEFLTYFQNEAQLDKSGLPSDRFFAERPEGSVSTLKIQRTQQEDSAVYLCASSLGSGGLDTQYFGPGTRLTVL.

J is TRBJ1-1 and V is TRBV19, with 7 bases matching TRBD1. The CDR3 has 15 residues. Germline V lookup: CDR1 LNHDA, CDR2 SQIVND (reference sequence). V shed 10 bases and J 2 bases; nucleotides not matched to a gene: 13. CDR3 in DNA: TGTGCCACCTCCTCAGGGGGTGCGGGAAACACTGAAGCTTTCTTT. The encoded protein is CATSSGGAGNTEAFF.

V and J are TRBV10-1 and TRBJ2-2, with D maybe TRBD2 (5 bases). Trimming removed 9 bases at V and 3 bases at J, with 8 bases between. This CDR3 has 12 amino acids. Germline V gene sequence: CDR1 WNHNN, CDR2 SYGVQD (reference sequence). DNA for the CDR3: TGCGCCAGTCGGCGGGACACCGGGGAGCTGTTTTTT. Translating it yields CASRRDTGELFF.

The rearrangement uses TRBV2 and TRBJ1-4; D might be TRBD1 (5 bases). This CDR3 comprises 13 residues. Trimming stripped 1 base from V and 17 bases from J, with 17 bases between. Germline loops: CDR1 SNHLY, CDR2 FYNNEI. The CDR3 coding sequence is TGTGCCAGCAGTGAAGAGGGACTGCGGCCTGAATTTTTT. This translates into CASSEEGLRPEFF.

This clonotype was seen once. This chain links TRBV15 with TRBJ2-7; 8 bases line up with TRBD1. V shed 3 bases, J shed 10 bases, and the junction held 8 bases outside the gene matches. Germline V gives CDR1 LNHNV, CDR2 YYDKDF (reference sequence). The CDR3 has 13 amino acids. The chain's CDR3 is CATSSDRGLSQYF. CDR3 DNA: TGTGCCACCAGCAGCGACAGGGGCCTCTCCCAGTACTTC.

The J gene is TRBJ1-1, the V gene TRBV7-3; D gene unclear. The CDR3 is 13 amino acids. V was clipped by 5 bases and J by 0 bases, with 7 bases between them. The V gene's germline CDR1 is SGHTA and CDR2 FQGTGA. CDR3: CASSPKLNTEAFF. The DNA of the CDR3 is TGTGCCAGCAGCCCAAAATTGAACACTGAAGCTTTCTTT. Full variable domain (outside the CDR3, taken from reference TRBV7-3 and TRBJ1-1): GAGVSQTPSNKVTEKGKYVELRCDPISGHTALYWYRQSLGQGPEFLIYFQGTGAADDSGLPNDRFFAVRPEGSVSTLKIQRTERGDSAVYLCASSPKLNTEAFFGQGTRLTVV.

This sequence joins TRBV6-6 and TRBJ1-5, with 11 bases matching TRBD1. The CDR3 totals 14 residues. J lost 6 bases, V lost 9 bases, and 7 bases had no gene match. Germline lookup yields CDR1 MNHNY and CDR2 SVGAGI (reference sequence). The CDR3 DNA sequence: TGTGCCAGGAACGGACAGGGGGCCAGTCAGCCCCAGCATTTT. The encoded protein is CARNGQGASQPQHF.

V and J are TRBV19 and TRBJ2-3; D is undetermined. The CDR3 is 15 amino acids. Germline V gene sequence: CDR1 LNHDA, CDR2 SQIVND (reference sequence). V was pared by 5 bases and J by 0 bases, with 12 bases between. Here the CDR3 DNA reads TGTGCCAGTAGTTTTGCGTTGGTAAGCACAGATACGCAGTATTTT. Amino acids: CASSFALVSTDTQYF.

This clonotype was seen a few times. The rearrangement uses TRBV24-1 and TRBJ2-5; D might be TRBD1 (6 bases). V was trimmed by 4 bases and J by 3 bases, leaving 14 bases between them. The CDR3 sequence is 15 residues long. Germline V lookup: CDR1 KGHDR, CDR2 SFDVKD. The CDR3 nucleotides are TGTGCCACCAGTGAATCGGGACACTCAAAAGAGACCCAGTACTTC. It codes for CATSESGHSKETQYF.

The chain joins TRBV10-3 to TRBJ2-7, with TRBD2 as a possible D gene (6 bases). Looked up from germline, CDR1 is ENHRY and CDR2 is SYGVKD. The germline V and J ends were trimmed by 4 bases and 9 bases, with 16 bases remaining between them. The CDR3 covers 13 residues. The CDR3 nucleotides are TGTGCCATCAGTGGGATTAGCGGAGCGGTGCAGTACTTC. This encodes CAISGISGAVQYF.

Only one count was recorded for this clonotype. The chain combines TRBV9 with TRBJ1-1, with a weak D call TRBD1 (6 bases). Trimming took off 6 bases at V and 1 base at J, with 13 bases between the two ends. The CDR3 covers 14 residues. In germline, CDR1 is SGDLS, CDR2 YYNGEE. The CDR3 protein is CASTRWTENTEAFF. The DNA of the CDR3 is TGTGCCAGCACCCGATGGACAGAGAACACTGAAGCTTTCTTT.

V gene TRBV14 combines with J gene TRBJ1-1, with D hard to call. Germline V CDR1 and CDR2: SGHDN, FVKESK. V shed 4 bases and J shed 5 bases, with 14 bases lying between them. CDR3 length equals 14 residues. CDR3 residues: CASSPMRVGTEAFF. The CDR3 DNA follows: TGTGCCAGCAGCCCAATGAGGGTGGGGACTGAAGCTTTCTTT.